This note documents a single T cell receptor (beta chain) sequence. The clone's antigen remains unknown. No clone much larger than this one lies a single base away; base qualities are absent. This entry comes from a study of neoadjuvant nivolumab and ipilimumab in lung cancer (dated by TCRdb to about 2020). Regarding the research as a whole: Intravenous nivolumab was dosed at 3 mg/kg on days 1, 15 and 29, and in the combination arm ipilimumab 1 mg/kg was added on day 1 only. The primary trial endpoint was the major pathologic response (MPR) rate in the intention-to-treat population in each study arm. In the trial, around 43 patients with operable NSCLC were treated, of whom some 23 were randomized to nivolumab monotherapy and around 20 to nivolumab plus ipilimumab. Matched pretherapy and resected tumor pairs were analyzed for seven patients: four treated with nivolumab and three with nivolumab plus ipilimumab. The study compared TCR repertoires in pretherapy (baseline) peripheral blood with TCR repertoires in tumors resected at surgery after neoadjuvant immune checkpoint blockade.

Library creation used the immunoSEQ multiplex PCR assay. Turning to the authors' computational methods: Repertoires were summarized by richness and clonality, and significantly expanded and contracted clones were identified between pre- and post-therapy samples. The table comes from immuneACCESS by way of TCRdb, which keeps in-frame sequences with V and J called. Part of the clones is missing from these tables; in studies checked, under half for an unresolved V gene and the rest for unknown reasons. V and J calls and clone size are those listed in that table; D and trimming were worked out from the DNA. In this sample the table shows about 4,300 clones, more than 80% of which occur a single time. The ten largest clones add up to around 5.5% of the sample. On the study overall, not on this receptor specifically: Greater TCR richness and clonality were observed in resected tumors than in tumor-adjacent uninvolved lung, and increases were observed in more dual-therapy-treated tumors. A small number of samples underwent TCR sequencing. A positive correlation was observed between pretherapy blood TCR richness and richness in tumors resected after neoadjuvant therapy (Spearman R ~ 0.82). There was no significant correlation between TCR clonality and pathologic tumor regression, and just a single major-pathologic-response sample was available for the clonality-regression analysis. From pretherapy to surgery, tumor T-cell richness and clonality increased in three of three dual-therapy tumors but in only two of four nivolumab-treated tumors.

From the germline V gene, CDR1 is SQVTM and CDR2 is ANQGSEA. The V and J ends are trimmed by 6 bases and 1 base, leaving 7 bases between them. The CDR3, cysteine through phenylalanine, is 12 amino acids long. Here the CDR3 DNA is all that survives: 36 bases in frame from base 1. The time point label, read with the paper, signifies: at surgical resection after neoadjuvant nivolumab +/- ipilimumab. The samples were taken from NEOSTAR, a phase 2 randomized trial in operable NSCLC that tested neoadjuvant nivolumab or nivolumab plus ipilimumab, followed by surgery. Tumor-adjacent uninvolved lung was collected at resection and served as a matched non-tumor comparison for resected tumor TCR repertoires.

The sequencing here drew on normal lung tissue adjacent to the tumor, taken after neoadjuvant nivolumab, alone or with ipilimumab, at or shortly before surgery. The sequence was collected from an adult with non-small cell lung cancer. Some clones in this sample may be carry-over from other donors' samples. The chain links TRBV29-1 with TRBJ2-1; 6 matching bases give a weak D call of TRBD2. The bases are TGCAGCGTGGGGGGATCCTACAATGAGCAGTTCTTC. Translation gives CSVGGSYNEQFF.